The 12 T cell receptor beta chains in this list originate from one sample, sequenced in a study of siplizumab effects on memory and regulatory T cells. Measured with immunoSEQ multiplex PCR; TCRdb has only the in-frame clones, and not every one. The sample carries over 100,000 clones, roughly 90% recorded once. Input material: CD4+ T cells sorted from blood. These receptors originate from a human donor in good health.

The chain is built from TRBV6-5 and TRBJ2-5, with 10 bases identical to TRBD2. Germline CDR1 MNHEY, CDR2 SVGAGI. The V gene end was trimmed by 0 bases and the J gene end by 5 bases; junction bases not matched to a gene: 0. This CDR3 contains 14 residues. The DNA for the CDR3 is TGTGCCAGCAGTTACTCTAGCGGGGGGGAGACCCAGTACTTC. This translates into CASSYSSGGETQYF.

This clone was recorded once. The V and J genes are TRBV2 and TRBJ1-5, with TRBD1 identical over 8 bases. This CDR3 spans 14 amino acids. CDR1 is SNHLY, CDR2 FYNNEI, per germline. J gave up 6 bases and V 6 bases, and 7 bases lay outside the gene matches. The CDR3 protein is CASSRGQAGQPQHF. In DNA form, the CDR3 reads TGTGCCAGCAGCAGGGGACAGGCCGGTCAGCCCCAGCATTTT.

The genes are TRBV18 and TRBJ1-2, with D possibly TRBD1 on 5 matching bases. This CDR3 has 15 residues. Germline-derived CDR1 and CDR2 are KGHSH and LQKENI. With 5 bases removed from V and 4 bases from J, the gap between germline ends came to 17 bases. The CDR3: CASSSLQGGVYGYTF. The CDR3 DNA is TGTGCCAGCTCATCCCTTCAGGGAGGGGTCTATGGCTACACCTTC.

The CDR3 region has the DNA TGTGCCAGCAGTTACTTTTCGAACACTGAAGCTTTCTTT. This translates into CASSYFSNTEAFF. V is TRBV6-5 and J is TRBJ1-1, with D unclear. Trimming left V 1 base short and J 1 base short, with 4 bases between. The germline V gene has CDR1 MNHEY and CDR2 SVGAGI. The CDR3 runs to 13 residues.

A single count supports this clone. The rearrangement uses TRBV30 and TRBJ2-5; D uncertain. The V end lost 2 bases, the J end lost 1 base, and 17 bases lay between the germline ends. In germline, CDR1 is GTSNPN, CDR2 SVGIG (reference sequence). This CDR3 is 16 amino acids long. The CDR3 nucleotides are TGTGCCTGGAGTCGGGTCTTTAGTAGTCCCCAAGAGACCCAGTACTTC. This codes for CAWSRVFSSPQETQYF.

This chain joins TRBV9 and TRBJ1-4, with 7 bases that match TRBD1. Germline V gene sequence: CDR1 SGDLS, CDR2 YYNGEE. The trim removed 2 bases at V and 1 base at J, leaving 11 bases unmatched. CDR3 size: 18 residues. The CDR3 loop reads CASSVPGGRGLTNEKLFF. CDR3 DNA sequence: TGTGCCAGCAGCGTCCCTGGGGGCAGGGGGTTAACTAATGAAAAACTGTTTTTT.

This clone was observed a handful of times. The V call is TRBV29-1, the J call TRBJ1-3; unclear D gene. Looked up from germline, CDR1 is SQVTM and CDR2 is ANQGSEA. This CDR3 comprises 11 residues. V lost 7 bases and J lost 4, with 8 bases in between. The CDR3 DNA reads as TGCAGCGGGGATATCGGAAACACCATATATTTT. It specifies CSGDIGNTIYF.

CDR3 bases: TGTGCCAGCAGGAACCCGGGACAGGGTAGCGAGCAGTACTTC. Its protein product is CASRNPGQGSEQYF. The rearrangement uses TRBV6-6 and TRBJ2-7; 9 nucleotides match TRBD1. CDR3 size: 14 residues. J gave up 6 bases and V 6 bases, and 9 bases lay outside the gene matches. The germline gives CDR1 MNHNY, CDR2 SVGAGI (reference sequence).

The chain carries TRBV27 and TRBJ2-3; TRBD2 might be the D (6 bases). The germline V gene has CDR1 MNHEY and CDR2 SMNVEV (reference sequence). The CDR3 runs 18 residues. Trimming removed 9 bases at V and 5 bases at J, with 30 bases between. CDR3 region: CASSGRREGFLKLDTQYF. The CDR3 bases are TGTGCCAGTTCCGGACGGAGGGAAGGCTTTCTAAAACTAGATACGCAGTATTTT.

The chain carries TRBV5-1 and TRBJ1-5, with 7 nucleotides matching TRBD1. CDR3 size: 15 residues. The germline V gene encodes CDR1 SGHRS and CDR2 YFSETQ. V gave up 0 bases and J gave up 6 bases; unmatched junction bases: 6. The CDR3 loop reads CASSLEGALVQPQHF. The CDR3 DNA reads as TGCGCCAGCAGCTTGGAGGGGGCCCTAGTTCAGCCCCAGCATTTT.

V is TRBV28 and J is TRBJ2-1; 7 bases are a match to TRBD1. Germline V CDR1 and CDR2: MDHEN, SYDVKM. V trimming: 5 bases; J trimming: 7 bases; junction bases outside the gene matches: 8. This CDR3 has 14 amino acids. The CDR3 coding sequence is TGTGCCAGCAGTACGCCGGACAGGTGGAATGAGCAGTTCTTC. It specifies CASSTPDRWNEQFF.

The CDR3 DNA reads as TGTGCCTGGAGTCTTGGAGGCTATGGCTACACCTTC. Translation: CAWSLGGYGYTF. The chain recombines TRBV30 with TRBJ1-2; D remains ambiguous. The V gene's germline CDR1 is GTSNPN and CDR2 SVGIG (reference sequence). The CDR3 loop spans 12 amino acids. V lost 2 bases to trimming and J lost 4 bases, with 8 bases between them.